The entry below gives a single TCR beta chain sequence along with its context. The data stem from a study of blood T cells in healthy people across ages. A second PCR of about 7 to 12 cycles used a sample-barcoded 5' primer and a J-beta primer mix. TCRdb itself ran the 5' RACE reads through MiXCR, one entry per CDR3 protein. In the table there are under 800,000 distinct CDR3 sequences, roughly 21% of which are singletons. Germline CDR1 reads SGHDN; CDR2 reads FVKESK. CDR3 length: 18 amino acids. The receptor comes from a man between 65 and 85 years old in good health. The specimen sequenced was blood. The chain has TRBV14 and TRBJ2-5; TRBD2 aligns across 8 bases. Near its end, the DNA agrees better with TRBJ2-1, so the J call may be wrong. The CDR3: CASSQGGVREGRGNEQFF. CDR3 bases: TGTGCCAGCAGCCAAGGGGGAGTTCGGGAGGGTCGCGGAAATGAGCAGTTCTTC.